This T cell receptor beta chain was found in a study of post-analysis software for immune sequencing data. Overall study findings and caveats: Several TRBV segments were more frequent in patients than controls; TRBV5-6, TRBV5-1 and TRBV20-1 belonged to this group. Significantly lower normalized Chao1 diversity was found in patients with multiple sclerosis relative to controls.

A remark on this clonotype: The antigen is undetermined.

This CDR3 has 14 residues. Trimming took 1 base from V and 7 from J; bases not matched to a gene: 6. Unique molecular identifiers had been added to the TCR beta cDNA libraries. Input of about 0.9 to 10 million T cells yielded around 460,000 cDNA molecules. TCRdb itself ran the PCR reads through MiXCR, one entry per CDR3 protein. The sample records roughly 730,000 distinct CDR3 sequences, just under 30% being singletons. This TCR came from a girl between 5 and 17 years old with multiple sclerosis. This rearrangement joins TRBV12-3 or TRBV12-4 to TRBJ1-1; the match to TRBD1 covers 7 bases. Sample: blood. CDR3 sequence (DNA): TGTGCCAGCAGTTTAGGAGACAGGGTCGGTGAAGCTTTCTTT. It codes for CASSLGDRVGEAFF.